The clone carrying this T cell receptor beta chain was seen ten or more times. Germline V gives CDR1 DFQATT, CDR2 SNEGSKA (reference sequence). The CDR3 is 14 amino acids. V shed 6 bases and J 3 bases; nucleotides not matched to a gene: 6. The data derive from a study of T-cell reconstitution after alpha-beta-depleted transplantation in children. Unique molecular identifiers were used to barcode this TCRbeta library. One entry per CDR3 protein results from TCRdb running MiXCR on the PCR reads. The profile shows 600,000 to 700,000 distinct CDR3 sequences, around 12% of them singletons. The sequence derives from a girl aged 2-10 years with congenital amegakaryocytic thrombocytopenia, due to receive a stem cell transplant. The V gene is TRBV20-1, the J gene TRBJ2-1; TRBD2 agrees at 9 bases. Sequences were derived from PBMCs, sampled before TCRalphabeta/CD19-depleted stem cell transplant. DNA of the CDR3: TGCAGTGCCTATCTAGCGGGAATCTACAATGAGCAGTTCTTC. It specifies CSAYLAGIYNEQFF.